These 21 T cell receptor beta chains were all obtained from the same sample, sequenced in a study of shared clonotypes between healthy human individuals. Repertoires were generated with immunoSEQ multiplex PCR, while TCRdb's copy carries only in-frame clones and drops some. The data show millions of clones, with approximately 92% seen just once and around 0.14% held by the top ten. Input material: naive CD4+ T cells sorted from blood. Regarding subset: CD45RA+ positively selected. The receptors stem from a young man in good health.

The gene calls are TRBV30 and TRBJ2-3; D possibly matches TRBD1 or TRBD2 (6 bases each). The V end was cut by 5 bases, the J end by 4 bases, with 10 bases between. Per the germline V gene, CDR1 is GTSNPN and CDR2 is SVGIG (reference sequence). This CDR3 is built from 12 residues. The CDR3: CAWGGGADTQYF. Written as DNA, the CDR3 is TGTGCCTGGGGGGGCGGGGCAGATACGCAGTATTTT.

CDR3 residues: CASSRGRENIQYF. The CDR3 DNA sequence: TGTGCCAGCAGCAGGGGTCGAGAAAACATTCAGTACTTC. V is TRBV9 and J is TRBJ2-4, with D maybe TRBD1 (5 bases). Germline-derived CDR1 and CDR2 are SGDLS and YYNGEE. The V and J ends lost 4 bases and 5 bases respectively, with 10 bases between them. The CDR3 has 13 residues.

The chain's CDR3 is CAWSRGAYSTDTQYF. The DNA for the CDR3 is TGTGCCTGGAGCCGGGGAGCTTACAGCACAGATACGCAGTATTTT. This chain joins TRBV30 and TRBJ2-3, with TRBD2 as a possible D gene (5 bases). The germline V and J ends were trimmed by 3 bases and 0 bases, with 13 bases remaining between them. This CDR3 has 15 amino acids. Per the germline V gene, CDR1 is GTSNPN and CDR2 is SVGIG (reference sequence).

The gene calls are TRBV30 and TRBJ1-5; TRBD1 aligns across 8 bases. Germline CDR1 GTSNPN, CDR2 SVGIG (reference sequence). The CDR3 spans 15 residues. V gave up 4 bases and J gave up 4 bases; unmatched junction bases: 9. CDR3 sequence: CAWNGQGRANQPQHF. CDR3 bases: TGTGCCTGGAACGGACAGGGCCGTGCAAATCAGCCCCAGCATTTT.

The chain joins TRBV19 to TRBJ2-1; 10 nucleotides agree with TRBD1. There are 15 residues in the CDR3. With 7 bases clipped from V and 2 bases from J, the junction kept 5 bases outside the gene matches. The germline CDR1 and CDR2 sequences are LNHDA and SQIVND (reference sequence). CDR3 in DNA: TGTGCCAGTACCCCGGGACAGGGGACCTACAATGAGCAGTTCTTC. Residues: CASTPGQGTYNEQFF.

The V gene is TRBV7-3, the J gene TRBJ2-6; D not certain. Deletions cut 6 bases from V and 0 bases from J, with 3 bases between. This CDR3 region has 13 residues. CDR1 is SGHTA and CDR2 is FQGTGA in the germline V gene. The CDR3 is CASRVSGANVLTF. The DNA for the CDR3 is TGTGCCAGCAGGGTCTCTGGGGCCAACGTCCTGACTTTC.

This clone was seen more than once but under ten times. The chain carries TRBV30 and TRBJ1-2, with a weak D call TRBD1 (5 bases). CDR1 and CDR2 (germline): GTSNPN, SVGIG (reference sequence). This CDR3 is built from 13 residues. The V and J ends lost 3 bases and 4 bases respectively, with 12 bases between them. The DNA for the CDR3 is TGTGCCTGGAGGGAACCCGGGACCTATGGCTACACCTTC. Encoded protein: CAWREPGTYGYTF.

This rearrangement joins TRBV5-6 to TRBJ1-1; D is unresolved. Between the trimmed V and J ends, which lost 1 base and 0 bases, there was a span of 4 bases. The CDR3 covers 13 residues. Germline values: CDR1 SGHDT, CDR2 YYEEEE. The CDR3 protein is CASSLPLNTEAFF. The CDR3 bases are TGTGCCAGCAGCTTGCCCTTGAACACTGAAGCTTTCTTT.

The J gene is TRBJ1-6, the V gene TRBV7-9; D not resolved. The germline V gene has CDR1 SEHNR and CDR2 FQNEAQ (reference sequence). The V end was cut by 1 base, the J end by 6 bases, with 7 bases between. The CDR3 extends over 14 amino acids. In nucleotides, the CDR3 is TGTGCCAGCAGCTTAGAGAAGACTAATTCACCCCTCCACTTT. Its translation: CASSLEKTNSPLHF.

This clone has only one observation. The V gene is TRBV30, the J gene TRBJ1-1; 9 bases are shared with TRBD1. Germline V lookup: CDR1 GTSNPN, CDR2 SVGIG (reference sequence). This CDR3 has 15 residues. Unmatched junction bases numbered 11, after V lost 0 bases and J lost 9 bases. The CDR3 DNA is TGTGCCTGGAGTGTCCCTCCCGGGACAGGGACTAAAGCTTTCTTT. Translated, it gives CAWSVPPGTGTKAFF.

A note on this clone: The germline gene is not matched at one end of the junction; a read error may be the cause. This rearrangement joins TRBV6-6 to TRBJ1-5; TRBD1 is a possible D gene (5 bases). CDR1 is MNHNY, CDR2 SVGAGI, per germline (reference sequence). This CDR3 comprises 15 residues. The CDR3 loop is CASSTGQGKNQAQHF. The CDR3 bases are TGTGCCTCCTCAACCGGCCAGGGTAAGAATCAGGCCCAGCATTTT.

The count of this clone is one. This chain uses TRBV29-1 with TRBJ2-7; D is perhaps TRBD1 (5 bases). The CDR3 is 16 residues long. V was trimmed by 2 bases and J by 0 bases, leaving 17 bases between them. The germline V gene has CDR1 SQVTM and CDR2 ANQGSEA. The CDR3 loop is CSVESVGALNSYEQYF. The DNA of the CDR3 is TGCAGCGTTGAATCTGTTGGGGCACTCAACTCCTACGAGCAGTACTTC.

With respect to this clone: The identical CDR3 is also encoded by other nucleotide sequences in the sample. The chain joins TRBV29-1 to TRBJ1-1; no reliable D call. The CDR3 is 12 residues long. Trimming removed 1 base from V and 1 base from J, with 4 bases in between. CDR1 and CDR2 from the germline V gene are SQVTM and ANQGSEA. The CDR3 sequence: CSVEGRNTEAFF. In DNA form, the CDR3 reads TGCAGCGTTGAAGGAAGGAACACTGAAGCTTTCTTT.

CDR3 protein: CASLTGTGIGKLFF. DNA for the CDR3: TGTGCCAGCCTTACCGGGACCGGGATCGGAAAACTGTTTTTT. The gene calls are TRBV2 and TRBJ1-4; a weak D match, TRBD1 (5 bases). The V gene's germline CDR1 is SNHLY and CDR2 FYNNEI. This CDR3 is built from 14 residues. V was clipped by 8 bases and J by 10 bases, with 20 bases between them.

To note about this clone: This sample includes further DNA sequences coding for the same CDR3. The rearrangement links TRBV6-4 to TRBJ2-2; no reliable D call. Trimming took 1 base from V and 6 from J, leaving 6 bases between them. Germline V CDR1 and CDR2: MRHNA, SNTAGT. The CDR3 contains 13 residues. The CDR3 region is CASSDWEAGELFF. In nucleotides, the CDR3 is TGTGCCAGCAGTGACTGGGAAGCCGGGGAGCTGTTTTTT.

J is TRBJ2-5 and V is TRBV10-1; possible D gene TRBD2, 7 bases. This CDR3 has 16 amino acids. Germline values: CDR1 WNHNN, CDR2 SYGVQD (reference sequence). The ends were cut back, 0 bases at V and 2 bases at J, with 13 bases in the middle. The CDR3 here is CASSESGGGVQETQYF. The CDR3 DNA sequence: TGCGCCAGCAGTGAGTCCGGCGGGGGCGTACAAGAGACCCAGTACTTC.

This clone was picked up one time. The chain joins TRBV4-2 to TRBJ1-3, with 7 positions matching TRBD1. CDR3 size: 14 residues. Trimming cost V 4 bases and J 8 bases; bases outside gene matches: 8. Germline loops: CDR1 LGHNA, CDR2 YNFKEQ. CDR3 DNA: TGTGCCAGCAGCCTCAGCCCCGGGACAGACACCATATATTTT. Protein product: CASSLSPGTDTIYF.

In its sample, this clone was seen once. V gene TRBV6-9 combines with J gene TRBJ2-7; D is perhaps TRBD1 (6 bases). Per the germline V gene, CDR1 is MNHGY and CDR2 is SVAAGI. CDR3 size: 17 residues. With 3 bases removed from V and 0 bases from J, the gap between germline ends came to 18 bases. The DNA of the CDR3 is TGTGCCAGCAGTTACAGGGTATACAGGGATTTCTCCTACGAGCAGTACTTC. As protein: CASSYRVYRDFSYEQYF.

The chain links TRBV27 to TRBJ2-1; D gene uncertain. The CDR3 has 18 amino acids. V dropped 7 bases and J dropped 4 bases, with 26 bases sitting between them. Germline-derived CDR1 and CDR2 are MNHEY and SMNVEV (reference sequence). The CDR3 DNA reads as TGTGCCAGCACCCCAGACCCCAGATTCGCGTTAGTATACAATGAGCAGTTCTTC. Amino acid sequence: CASTPDPRFALVYNEQFF.

The gene calls are TRBV6-1 and TRBJ2-7, with D possibly matching TRBD1 (6 bases). CDR1 and CDR2 (germline): MNHNS, SASEGT. The CDR3 length is 15 residues. Trimming took 6 bases from V and 2 from J, leaving 17 bases between them. This CDR3 is CASSSGGLGPYEQYF. CDR3 DNA sequence: TGTGCCAGCAGCTCTGGGGGCCTTGGACCCTACGAGCAGTACTTC.

The DNA of the CDR3 is TGTGCCAGCAGCTTAGGGAACCACTTCCCCTCCGAGCAGTACTTC. Protein: CASSLGNHFPSEQYF. The chain uses TRBV7-2 and TRBJ2-7, with no clear D. Germline-derived CDR1 and CDR2 are SGHTA and FQGNSA. The length of the CDR3 is 15 residues. Trimming took 1 base from V and 6 from J, leaving 16 bases between them.